This TCR beta chain was identified in a study of cytomegalovirus exposure and HLA in healthy donors. Study-level background: Clustering assigned about 79% of the approximately 400 genotyped donors to the Caucasian-associated ancestry cluster. Study-level points and caveats: Per a later analysis, 16,951 TCR beta sequences showed association with HLA alleles at 0.05 false discovery rate. In a later analysis, a missense DCLRE1C variant was linked to TCR beta V- and J-gene trimming.

About this clone: Antigen specificity is unknown.

Unrecorded immune exposures were likely, despite nominal health at sampling. Trimming stripped 8 bases from V and 8 bases from J, with 12 bases between. This CDR3 is 11 amino acids long. Germline assignment: CDR1 MNHEY and CDR2 SVGAGI. The PCR employed 60 Vbeta primers together with 13 Jbeta primers. The assay was immunoSEQ multiplex PCR, and TCRdb's table has in-frame clones only and misses some. The sample holds roughly 160,000 clones, less than 90% seen once. This sequence originates from a boy aged 2 to 9 in good health and CMV-seronegative. This sequence joins TRBV6-5 and TRBJ1-2; D remains ambiguous. Sequenced material: PBMCs. The CDR3 DNA sequence: TGTGCCAGCCTCCGATTGAGGGGCTACACCTTC. As protein: CASLRLRGYTF.